What follows are 2 T cell receptor beta chains derived from one specimen sequenced in a study of T cell changes during pregnancy in multiple sclerosis. Some clones are missing from TCRdb's copy, which holds only in-frame ones; the method was immunoSEQ multiplex PCR. The sample includes 65,000 to 95,000 clones, 90% to 95% of them seen just once. The input for sequencing was peripheral blood, taken after pregnancy. The receptors shown here come from a female donor in good health, enrolled as a control in a pregnancy study.

The chain combines TRBV19 with TRBJ2-7, with TRBD1 identical over 11 bases. Germline CDR1 LNHDA, CDR2 SQIVND (reference sequence). Trimming removed 8 bases from V and 3 bases from J; junction bases left unmatched: 6. The CDR3 consists of 14 residues. In DNA, the CDR3 is TGTGCCAGTGGATCCGGGACAGGGGGCTACGAGCAGTACTTC. This codes for CASGSGTGGYEQYF.

The chain uses TRBV5-6 and TRBJ2-7; TRBD2 agrees at 13 bases. Germline CDR1 and CDR2: SGHDT and YYEEEE. V was clipped by 3 bases and J by 2 bases; unmatched bases: 2. The CDR3 contains 15 residues. CDR3 loop: CASSWGLAGTYEQYF. The CDR3 DNA reads TGTGCCAGCAGCTGGGGACTAGCGGGGACCTACGAGCAGTACTTC.